These 21 T cell receptor beta chains originate from one sample sequenced in a study of Graves' ophthalmopathy and Graves' hyperthyroidism (dated by TCRdb to between 2017 and 2018). Reads for this sample came from an Illumina HiSeq 2000. For repertoire sequencing, the TCR beta CDR3 regions were amplified from RNA transcripts. A first-round RT-PCR used HTBI primers with the Qiagen OneStep RT-PCR kit, followed by a second-round multiplex PCR, size selection and purification. The public reads were quality trimmed at Q25 with fastp and then assembled into clones with MiXCR by TCRdb, keeping productive beta chains. Each CDR3 protein gets just one entry, which takes the most common genes and DNA from the rows behind it. Counted in this sample were roughly 160,000 distinct CDR3 sequences; about two fifths of them appeared once. The leading ten clones occupy roughly 9% of the sample. The sample consisted of peripheral blood. The receptor set was obtained from a man aged 30-40 years with Graves' ophthalmopathy. Donor details come from another sample of the same person, matched by shared clones.

This clonotype was picked up a small number of times. The chain is built from TRBV6-1 and TRBJ2-7; D ambiguous. The V gene's germline CDR1 is MNHNS and CDR2 SASEGT. V gave up 6 bases and J gave up 3 bases, with 9 bases separating them. The CDR3 extends over 12 amino acids. CDR3 sequence (DNA): TGTGCCAGCAGCTTGAGCCTCTACGAGCAGTACTTC. Translating it yields CASSLSLYEQYF.

In this sample, this clonotype turned up many times. The V gene is TRBV5-1, the J gene TRBJ1-5, with D perhaps matching TRBD1 (5 bases). The V end lost 0 bases, the J end lost 8 bases, and 15 bases lay between the germline ends. This CDR3 has 15 residues. The germline CDR1 and CDR2 sequences are SGHRS and YFSETQ. The CDR3 bases are TGCGCCAGCAGCTTGGCCGGGACGACCGGAGAGCCCCAGCATTTT. This sequence encodes CASSLAGTTGEPQHF.

This clonotype was counted ten times or more. The V gene is TRBV6-2 or TRBV6-3, the J gene TRBJ2-7, with 8 positions matching TRBD2. This CDR3 comprises 13 residues. Germline trimming cut 7 bases from V and 2 bases from J; bases unmatched to any gene: 4. The germline V gene encodes CDR1 MNHEY and CDR2 SVGEGT. Here the CDR3 reads CASTGTRPYEQYF. DNA of the CDR3: TGTGCCAGCACCGGGACTAGGCCCTACGAGCAGTACTTC.

This clonotype was detected ten times or more. V and J are TRBV28 and TRBJ2-7; D is uncertain. The CDR3 contains 12 residues. CDR1 MDHEN and CDR2 SYDVKM come from the germline V gene. The V gene lost 4 bases and the J gene lost 5 bases, with 9 bases spanning the gap. CDR3 coding DNA: TGTGCCAGCAGTTGGGGTCTTGACGAGCAGTACTTC. It encodes CASSWGLDEQYF.

The chain couples TRBV12-5 to TRBJ2-7; 9 nucleotides match TRBD1. This CDR3 has 14 amino acids. V gave up 7 bases and J gave up 3 bases; unmatched junction bases: 7. Germline-derived CDR1 and CDR2 are LGHNT and FRNRAP. The CDR3 DNA follows: TGTGCTAGTGCAGAATACAGGGGGCACTACGAGCAGTACTTC. Its protein is CASAEYRGHYEQYF.

This clonotype was recorded at least ten times. The V and J genes are TRBV12-5 and TRBJ1-1, with 9 bases matching TRBD1. CDR1 and CDR2 from the germline V gene are LGHNT and FRNRAP. Losses at the gene ends were 6 bases for V and 6 bases for J; bases not matched to a gene: 14. CDR3 length: 16 amino acids. CDR3 residues: CASGPTFGTGSPEAFF. The DNA for the CDR3 is TGTGCTAGTGGCCCTACTTTTGGGACAGGGAGCCCTGAAGCTTTCTTT.

This clonotype was recorded many times. The chain has TRBV12-3 or TRBV12-4 and TRBJ1-1, with no clear D. The germline V and J ends were trimmed by 3 bases and 6 bases, with 8 bases remaining between them. The CDR3 totals 12 residues. The DNA for the CDR3 is TGTGCCAGCAGTTTGGCGAAGGCTGAAGCTTTCTTT. Residues: CASSLAKAEAFF.

The chain is built from TRBV27 and TRBJ2-7, with a possible D match to TRBD1 (6 bases). Germline loops: CDR1 MNHEY, CDR2 SMNVEV (reference sequence). CDR3 length: 14 amino acids. Trimming took off 1 base at V and 3 bases at J, with 10 bases between the two ends. The CDR3 region is CASSLYWGHYEQYF. The CDR3 nucleotides are TGTGCCAGCAGTTTATATTGGGGGCACTACGAGCAGTACTTC.

This rearrangement joins TRBV24-1 to TRBJ1-2; no clear D. This CDR3 is built from 13 residues. Per the germline V gene, CDR1 is KGHDR and CDR2 is SFDVKD. V lost 3 bases, J lost 4 bases, and 8 bases lay in between. Here the CDR3 DNA reads TGTGCCACCAGTGATGGCCAGAGCTATGGCTACACCTTC. Translated, it gives CATSDGQSYGYTF.

The V gene is TRBV12-3 or TRBV12-4, the J gene TRBJ1-2; TRBD1 agrees at 7 bases. The CDR3 totals 16 residues. With V trimmed by 5 bases and J by 2 bases, 11 bases remained unmatched. The CDR3 DNA follows: TGTGCCAGCAGTCCCACACGAACAGGGGAGAACTATGGCTACACCTTC. Protein: CASSPTRTGENYGYTF.

This clonotype was detected ten times or more. The chain is built from TRBV10-3 and TRBJ2-7, with 10 nucleotides matching TRBD2. The CDR3 contains 18 residues. The germline V gene encodes CDR1 ENHRY and CDR2 SYGVKD. After removal of 0 bases from V and 1 base from J, the junction contained 9 bases not matched to a gene. The CDR3 DNA follows: TGTGCCATCAGTGAGTCTCACACTAGCGGGACCCTTTCCTACGAGCAGTACTTC. Its protein is CAISESHTSGTLSYEQYF.

This clonotype was counted many times. The rearrangement links TRBV12-3 or TRBV12-4 to TRBJ2-7; D is unresolved. The CDR3 length is 15 residues. V was cut by 7 bases and J by 0 bases, with 16 bases left in between. CDR3 DNA sequence: TGTGCCAGCATCTCACCGGGCCCCCCCTCCTACGAGCAGTACTTC. Its protein is CASISPGPPSYEQYF.

This clonotype was found many times. The chain uses TRBV7-2 and TRBJ2-2, with D possibly TRBD1 on 6 matching bases. The V gene's germline CDR1 is SGHTA and CDR2 FQGNSA. The ends were cut back, 6 bases at V and 4 bases at J, with 15 bases in the middle. The CDR3 has 15 amino acids. CDR3 DNA: TGTGCCAGCAGTAAGACCGCAGGGGCCACCGGGGAGCTGTTTTTT. As protein: CASSKTAGATGELFF.

Many counts were recorded for this clonotype. The CDR3: CASSGQGWLETQYF. The CDR3 DNA sequence: TGTGCCAGCAGCGGACAGGGGTGGCTAGAGACCCAGTACTTC. This chain uses TRBV6-1 with TRBJ2-5, with 9 bases lining up with TRBD1. CDR1 is MNHNS and CDR2 is SASEGT in the germline V gene. V dropped 6 bases and J dropped 4; count of bases not matched to a gene: 6. The CDR3 runs to 14 residues.

This chain links TRBV6-1 with TRBJ2-5; D gene unclear. The germline V gene encodes CDR1 MNHNS and CDR2 SASEGT. The CDR3 is made up of 14 amino acids. The V and J ends lost 6 bases and 0 bases respectively, with 11 bases between them. The CDR3 DNA reads as TGTGCCAGCAGACGATCGGTTGACCAAGAGACCCAGTACTTC. Translating it yields CASRRSVDQETQYF.

The J gene is TRBJ1-1, the V gene TRBV20-1; D perhaps matches TRBD1 (5 bases). The CDR3 length is 13 residues. Germline CDR1 DFQATT, CDR2 SNEGSKA (reference sequence). The V gene lost 0 bases and the J gene lost 6 bases, with 11 bases spanning the gap. The CDR3 bases are TGCAGTGCTAGAGAGGGAGGGGTCGCTGAAGCTTTCTTT. Its translation: CSAREGGVAEAFF.

This clonotype was observed at least ten times. The chain combines TRBV5-1 with TRBJ2-7; D remains ambiguous. With 2 bases removed from V and 0 bases from J, the gap between germline ends came to 9 bases. CDR1 is SGHRS, CDR2 YFSETQ, per germline. This CDR3 is built from 14 residues. CDR3 protein: CASSFSGVSYEQYF. The CDR3 DNA sequence: TGCGCCAGCAGCTTCTCGGGCGTCTCCTACGAGCAGTACTTC.

The chain carries TRBV7-2 and TRBJ2-5, with no clear D. Trimming removed 0 bases from V and 3 bases from J, with 11 bases in between. CDR3 length: 15 residues. Per germline, CDR1 SGHTA and CDR2 FQGNSA. Written as DNA, the CDR3 is TGTGCCAGCAGCTTAGCGTCAGCCCTAAAAGAGACCCAGTACTTC. Protein: CASSLASALKETQYF.

V and J are TRBV10-1 and TRBJ2-5; D not resolved. The CDR3 contains 13 residues. CDR1 is WNHNN and CDR2 is SYGVQD in the germline V gene (reference sequence). V was trimmed by 0 bases and J by 6 bases, leaving 8 bases between them. CDR3 coding DNA: TGCGCCAGCAGTGAGTCCCCCGGACAGACCCAGTACTTC. The encoded protein is CASSESPGQTQYF.

Ten or more counts support this clonotype. The V gene is TRBV6-2 or TRBV6-3, the J gene TRBJ2-5; 8 bases are shared with TRBD1. CDR1 MNHEY and CDR2 SVGEGT come from the germline V gene. J gave up 9 bases and V 6 bases, and 12 bases lay outside the gene matches. This CDR3 has 14 residues. The CDR3 nucleotides are TGTGCCAGCAGGATAGACAGGGGCCCGGGGGCCCAGTACTTC. Its protein product is CASRIDRGPGAQYF.

This clonotype was counted a few times. The chain is built from TRBV6-1 and TRBJ2-2; TRBD2 agrees at 9 bases. CDR1 MNHNS and CDR2 SASEGT come from the germline V gene. V trimming: 1 base; J trimming: 3 bases; junction bases outside the gene matches: 0. This CDR3 comprises 15 residues. The CDR3 is CASSEGTSDTGELFF. In nucleotides, the CDR3 is TGTGCCAGCAGTGAAGGGACTAGCGACACCGGGGAGCTGTTTTTT.